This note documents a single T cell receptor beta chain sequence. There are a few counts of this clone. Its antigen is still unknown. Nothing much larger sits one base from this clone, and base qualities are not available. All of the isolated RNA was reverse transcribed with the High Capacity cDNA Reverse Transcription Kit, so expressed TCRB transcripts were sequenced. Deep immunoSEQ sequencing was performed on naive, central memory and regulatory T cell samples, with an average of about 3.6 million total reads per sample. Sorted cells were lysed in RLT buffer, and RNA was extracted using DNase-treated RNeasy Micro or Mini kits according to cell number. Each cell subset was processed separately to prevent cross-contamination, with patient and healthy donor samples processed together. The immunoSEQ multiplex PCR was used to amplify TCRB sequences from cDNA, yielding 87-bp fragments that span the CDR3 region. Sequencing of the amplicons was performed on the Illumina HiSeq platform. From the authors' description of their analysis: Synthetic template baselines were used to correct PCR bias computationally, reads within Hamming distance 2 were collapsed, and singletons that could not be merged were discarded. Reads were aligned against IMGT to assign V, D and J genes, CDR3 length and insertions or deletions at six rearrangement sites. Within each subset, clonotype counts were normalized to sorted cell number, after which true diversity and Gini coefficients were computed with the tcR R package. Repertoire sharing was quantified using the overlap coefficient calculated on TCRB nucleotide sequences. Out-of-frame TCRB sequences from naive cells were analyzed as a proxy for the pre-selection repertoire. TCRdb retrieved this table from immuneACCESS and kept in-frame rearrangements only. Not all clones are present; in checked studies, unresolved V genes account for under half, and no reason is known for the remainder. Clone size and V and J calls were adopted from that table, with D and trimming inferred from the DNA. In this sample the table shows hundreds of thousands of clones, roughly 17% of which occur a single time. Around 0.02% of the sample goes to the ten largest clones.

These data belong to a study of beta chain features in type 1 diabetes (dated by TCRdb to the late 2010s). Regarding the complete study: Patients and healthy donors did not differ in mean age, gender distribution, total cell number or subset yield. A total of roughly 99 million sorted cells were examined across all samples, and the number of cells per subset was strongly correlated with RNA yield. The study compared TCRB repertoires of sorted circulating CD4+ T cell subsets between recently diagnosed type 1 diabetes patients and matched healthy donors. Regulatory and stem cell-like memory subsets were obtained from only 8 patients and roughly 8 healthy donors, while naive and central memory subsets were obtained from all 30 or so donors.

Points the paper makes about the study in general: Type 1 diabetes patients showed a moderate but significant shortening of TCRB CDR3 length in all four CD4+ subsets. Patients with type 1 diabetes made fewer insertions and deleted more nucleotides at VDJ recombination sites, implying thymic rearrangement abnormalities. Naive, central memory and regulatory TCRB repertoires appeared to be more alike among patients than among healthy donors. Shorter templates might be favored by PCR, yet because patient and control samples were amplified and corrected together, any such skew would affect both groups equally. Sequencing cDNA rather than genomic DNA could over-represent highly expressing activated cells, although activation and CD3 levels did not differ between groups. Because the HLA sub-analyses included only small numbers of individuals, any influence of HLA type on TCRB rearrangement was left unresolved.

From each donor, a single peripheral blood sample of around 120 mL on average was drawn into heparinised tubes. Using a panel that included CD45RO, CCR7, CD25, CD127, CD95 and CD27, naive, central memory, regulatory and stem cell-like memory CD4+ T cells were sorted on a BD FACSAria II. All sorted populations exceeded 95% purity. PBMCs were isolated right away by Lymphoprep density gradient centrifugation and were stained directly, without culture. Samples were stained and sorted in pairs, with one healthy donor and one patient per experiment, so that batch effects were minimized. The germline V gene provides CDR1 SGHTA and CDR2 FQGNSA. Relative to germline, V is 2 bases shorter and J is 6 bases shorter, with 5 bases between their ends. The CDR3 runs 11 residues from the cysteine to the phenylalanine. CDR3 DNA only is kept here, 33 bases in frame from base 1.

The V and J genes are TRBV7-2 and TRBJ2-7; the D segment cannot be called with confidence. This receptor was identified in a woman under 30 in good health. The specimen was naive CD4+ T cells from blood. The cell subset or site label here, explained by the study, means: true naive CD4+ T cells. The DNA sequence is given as TGTGCCAGCAGCTTATTATCCGAGCAGTACTTC. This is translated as CASSLLSEQYF.